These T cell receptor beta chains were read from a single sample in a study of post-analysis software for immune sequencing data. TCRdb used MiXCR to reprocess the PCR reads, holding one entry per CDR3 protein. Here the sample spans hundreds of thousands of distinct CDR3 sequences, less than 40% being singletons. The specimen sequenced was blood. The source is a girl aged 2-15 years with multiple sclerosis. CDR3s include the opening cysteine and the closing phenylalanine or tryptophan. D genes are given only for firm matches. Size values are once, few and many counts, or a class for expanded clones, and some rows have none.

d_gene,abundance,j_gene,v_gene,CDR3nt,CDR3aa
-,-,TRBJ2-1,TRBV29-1,TGCAGCGTTGGATATAGCGGACGCTACAATGAGCAGTTCTTC,CSVGYSGRYNEQFF
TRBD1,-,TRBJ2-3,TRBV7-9,TGTGCCAGCAGCTTTGGGTCCGGGACAGGGGTCTCGCCCTCAGATACGCAGTATTTT,CASSFGSGTGVSPSDTQYF
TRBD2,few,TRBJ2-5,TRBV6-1,TGTGCCAGCAGTCTTCCATCTGGACTAGCTCCGGAGACCCAGTACTTC,CASSLPSGLAPETQYF
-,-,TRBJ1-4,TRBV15,TGTGCCACCAGCAGGGATCAGGGATTTGGAGAAAAACTGTTTTTT,CATSRDQGFGEKLFF
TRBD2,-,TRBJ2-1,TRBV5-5,TGTGCCAGCAGCTTCGGGACTAGCTTCAATGAGCAGTTCTTC,CASSFGTSFNEQFF
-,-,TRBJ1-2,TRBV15,TGTGCCACCAGCAGAGAGGTGATCTATGGCTACACCTTC,CATSREVIYGYTF
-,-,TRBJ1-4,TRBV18,TGTGCCAGCTCACCCCAGGGGACGAGGAATGAAAAACGGTTTTTT,CASSPQGTRNEKRFF
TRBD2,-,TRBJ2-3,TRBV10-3,TGTGCCACTCAGACTAGCGGGCCCCCAGATACGCAGTATTTT,CATQTSGPPDTQYF
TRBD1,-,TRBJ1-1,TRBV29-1,TGCAGCACTTACAGGGGGCTAAGTACTGAAGCTTTCTTT,CSTYRGLSTEAFF
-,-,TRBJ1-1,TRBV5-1,TGCGCCAGCCAGGACCAGGGGAACACTGAAGCTTTCTTT,CASQDQGNTEAFF
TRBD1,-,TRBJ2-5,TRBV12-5,TGTGCTAGTGGGCCACCAGAGGGGGCGCGAGAGACCCAGTACTTC,CASGPPEGARETQYF